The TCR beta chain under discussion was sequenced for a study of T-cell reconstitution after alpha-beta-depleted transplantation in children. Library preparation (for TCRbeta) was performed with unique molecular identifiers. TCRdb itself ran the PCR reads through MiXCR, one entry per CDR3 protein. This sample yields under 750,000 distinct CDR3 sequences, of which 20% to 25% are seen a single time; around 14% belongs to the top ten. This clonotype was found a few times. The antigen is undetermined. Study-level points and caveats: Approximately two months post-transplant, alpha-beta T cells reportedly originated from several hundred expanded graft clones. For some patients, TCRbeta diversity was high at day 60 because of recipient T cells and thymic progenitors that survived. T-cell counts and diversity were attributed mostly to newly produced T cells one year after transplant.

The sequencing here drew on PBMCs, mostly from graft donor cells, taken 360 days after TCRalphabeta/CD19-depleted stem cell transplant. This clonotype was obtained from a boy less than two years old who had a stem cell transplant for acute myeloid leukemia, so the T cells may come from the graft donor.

The CDR3: CASSETGVDEKLFF. CDR3 nucleotides: TGCGCCAGCAGTGAGACGGGCGTCGATGAAAAACTGTTTTTT. The chain recombines TRBV10-2 with TRBJ1-4; D call uncertain. V was pared by 2 bases and J by 6 bases, with 10 bases between. Germline-derived CDR1 and CDR2 are WSHSY and SAAADI. The CDR3 totals 14 residues.